This T cell receptor beta chain came from a study of shared clonotypes between healthy human individuals. V was shortened by 1 base and J by 3 bases, with 13 bases between the two germline ends. The CDR3 runs to 16 residues. In germline, CDR1 is SGHVS, CDR2 FQNEAQ. About this clone: Its cognate antigen is unknown.

Study-level results: Naive subsets generally exceeded memory subsets in estimated richness.

Assay execution proceeded at the deep level. Generated by immunoSEQ multiplex PCR, the TCRdb table keeps only in-frame clones and is missing some. The sample has over a million clones; roughly 95% are singletons. The sequencing sample was made of naive CD4+ T cells sorted from blood. Subset indicated: CD45RA+ positively selected. The chain is built from TRBV7-8 and TRBJ2-1; D is uncertain. This clonotype was obtained from a man aged 30-40 years in good health. This chain's CDR3 is CASSLGQVTFYNEQFF. CDR3 coding DNA: TGTGCCAGCAGCTTAGGGCAGGTTACCTTCTACAATGAGCAGTTCTTC.